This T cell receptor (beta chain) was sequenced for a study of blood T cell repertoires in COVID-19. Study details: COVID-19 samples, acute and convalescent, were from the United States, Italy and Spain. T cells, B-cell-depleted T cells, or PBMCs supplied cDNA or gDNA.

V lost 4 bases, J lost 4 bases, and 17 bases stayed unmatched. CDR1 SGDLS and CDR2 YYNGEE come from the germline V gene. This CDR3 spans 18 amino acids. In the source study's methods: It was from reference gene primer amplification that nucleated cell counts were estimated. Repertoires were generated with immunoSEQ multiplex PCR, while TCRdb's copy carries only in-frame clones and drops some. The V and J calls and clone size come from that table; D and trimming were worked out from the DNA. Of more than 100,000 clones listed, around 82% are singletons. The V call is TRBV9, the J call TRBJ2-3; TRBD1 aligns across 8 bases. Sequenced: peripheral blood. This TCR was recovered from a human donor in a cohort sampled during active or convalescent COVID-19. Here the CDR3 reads CASSSPKRGGQAADTQYF. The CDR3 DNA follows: TGTGCCAGCAGCTCTCCAAAAAGAGGGGGACAGGCGGCAGATACGCAGTATTTT. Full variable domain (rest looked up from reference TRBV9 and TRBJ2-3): DSGVTQTPKHLITATGQRVTLRCSPRSGDLSVYWYQQSLDQGLQFLIQYYNGEERAKGNILERFSAQQFPDLHSELNLSSLELGDSALYFCASSSPKRGGQAADTQYFGPGTRLTVL.